This record covers a single T cell receptor (beta chain). The clone's antigen remains unknown. No base qualities exist here, and no much larger clone lies one base off it. Other DNA sequences in this sample translate to the same CDR3. V has 0 bases trimmed and J has 7 bases trimmed; junction bases matching no gene number 4. As encoded in the germline V gene (reference sequence), CDR1 is SGHNT while CDR2 is YYREEE. CDR3 length: 14 amino acids, cysteine to phenylalanine. CDR3 DNA is the only sequence kept; it has 42 bases, read in frame from the first base. Receptor libraries were prepared by the immunoSEQ multiplex PCR assay. A mixture of 60 forward primers for TCR Vbeta segments and 13 reverse primers for TCR Jbeta segments was used in the multiplex PCR. The CDR3 region of rearranged TCR beta genes was amplified from genomic DNA by a multiplex PCR assay. The Illumina HiSeq System was used to sequence the amplified TCR beta libraries as 87-base-pair reads. Per the original workflow: Across the 500 to 850 repertoires, a later analysis counted about 81 million unique TCR beta chains, around 11 million of which were shared by at least two donors. A nearest-neighbor algorithm error-corrected the raw reads and collapsed the reads into unique sequences, merging closely related sequences to remove PCR and sequencing errors. CDR3 sequences were aligned to IMGT reference sequences to assign V, D and J gene segments. Each retained sequence needed at least a six-nucleotide match to both a V gene segment and a J gene segment. Rearrangements were classified as productive when the CDR3 lacked stop codons and remained in frame with V and J, and all other rearrangements were classified as non-productive. Following IMGT convention, CDR3 was defined as the stretch from the second conserved V-encoded cysteine to the conserved J-encoded phenylalanine. Sequences without an unambiguous match to a single V gene segment were excluded from the earlier analysis of 450 to 650 of the donors. An earlier analysis of a few hundred of the donors classified V segments as functional when productive rearrangements were above 56.7% and as segregating when the standard deviation between donors was above 5%. A statistical classification framework was built to diagnose cytomegalovirus status from the catalog of TCR beta chain sequences. A later analysis assigned V and J genes by comparing TCR nucleotide sequences with IMGT/GENE-DB human TR gene sequences. The TCRdist pipeline was used in a later analysis to assign CDR3 sequences and most-parsimonious VDJ recombination scenarios. A later analysis defined each TCR beta chain by its CDR3 amino acid sequence plus V-gene family, and excluded reads lacking a unique V-gene family. To address suspected cross-contamination and a sequencing artifact, a later analysis removed approximately 590 highly shared, low-generation-probability nucleotide sequences. A later analysis calculated a clonal expansion index for each public chain from normalized within-repertoire ranks of inferred template counts. In a later analysis, generation probabilities were computed using a VDJ recombination model fitted to out-of-frame rearrangements, and the results were checked against IGoR. Hypergeometric tests were used in a later analysis to score TCR-TCR, TCR-HLA and TCR-CMV co-occurrence, with a repertoire-size bias correction applied to the TCR pairs. False discovery rates were estimated in a later analysis by permuting HLA or CMV assignments 20 times. A later analysis grouped co-occurring TCRs with DBSCAN, adding TCRdist sequence similarity when clustering within HLA-allele-positive subsets. Co-occurrence clustering excluded repertoires with fewer than 30,000 or more than 120,000 public chains, plus five with anomalous nucleotide sharing. This immuneACCESS table, as held by TCRdb, lists in-frame sequences with V and J called but not all clones. Of the missing ones, under half trace to an unresolved V gene in checked studies; the others have no known cause. V and J calls and clone size are copied from that table; D and trimming were computed from the DNA. This sample is represented by over 100,000 clones; around four fifths of them were singletons. 1.5% of the sample rests with the top ten.

These data belong to a study of cytomegalovirus exposure and HLA in healthy donors (dated by TCRdb to 2016 to 2017). Regarding the research as a whole: An earlier analysis of several hundred of the donors reported approximately 300 Gb of sequence data and roughly 100 million unique TCR beta sequences from approximately 180 million T cells. Among around 400 genotyped donors of the cohort, an average of roughly 230,000 unique TCR beta nucleotide sequences was sequenced per donor, of which 15% to 20% were non-productive. High-throughput TCR immunosequencing, statistical association of individual TCRs with disease status, and machine learning were combined to predict cytomegalovirus infection status. An early release that covered roughly 600 HLA-typed donors contained around 300 gigabases of sequencing data and 70 million to 100 million unique TCR sequences. Along with the approximately 620-subject first cohort, a separate validation cohort of roughly 110 different subjects was used. Donor age, sex, ethnicity and CMV serostatus were compiled alongside the repertoire data. Among the roughly 400 genotyped donors, around 81% belonged to the genetic ancestry cluster associated with self-reported Caucasian donors. The aim of the study was to test whether cataloging public T cell receptors could identify signatures of past pathogen exposure. The later analysis used no new phenotypic data to find candidate immune exposures, relying instead on TCR beta sequences and their occurrence across donors. To decide whether each TCR beta V gene segment behaved as functional or pseudogenic, an earlier analysis of 587 of the donors relied on high-throughput TCR beta sequencing. To study patterns of TCR occurrence, a later analysis re-analyzed previously published TCR beta repertoires from 600 to 750 donors and added high-resolution HLA genotyping. Genome-wide SNP genotypes for about 60% of the 666 donors were used in a later genetic analysis, which treated that subset as a discovery cohort. Both class I and class II loci were covered by HLA typing, at four-digit resolution. Because of strong linkage in the cohort, a handful of DR-DQ haplotypes were treated as single units for association and clustering. The T cell repertoires of under 700 subjects were profiled by immunosequencing and related to cytomegalovirus serostatus. Typing coverage varied by locus: about 620-630 donors for A, B, C, DRB1 and DQB1; roughly 510 for DQA1; more than 600 for DPA1; approximately 450 for DPB1. Every repertoire in the discovery cohort had been generated on one and the same sequencing platform. The investigation overall reported the following: In a later genetic analysis, fewer N-insertions in productive TCRs were reported among donors in an Asian-associated ancestry cluster than the roughly 700-donor mean. Linkage disequilibrium might explain the correlated functional status among segregating V segments, but an unknown experimental factor could not be excluded. In a later analysis, several top co-occurrence clusters were reported to appear linked to parvovirus B19, influenza, CMV and Epstein-Barr virus. Because counts were too low, approximately 15 rarely observed V segments, including chromosome 9 orphons, were excluded from the earlier analysis of some 590 of the donors. The classifier was reported to diagnose cytomegalovirus status with high specificity and sensitivity in both the original cohort and the validation cohort. The authors suggested that the approach could potentially be generalized to other disease states and immunological phenotypes. In a later analysis, most CMV-associated TCR beta chains were found to appear HLA-restricted, with HLA associations seemingly driven largely by CMV exposure. In an earlier analysis of several hundred of the donors, most TCR beta V segments were observed in productive rearrangements about 90% or about 30% of the time, broadly matching IMGT annotations. Compared with equally common non-associated chains, HLA-associated TCR beta chains in a later analysis were more clonally expanded and had lower generation probabilities. A later genetic analysis associated a missense DCLRE1C variant with V-gene and J-gene trimming of TCR beta chains, and an independent cohort replicated the association. In a later analysis, more than 15,000 TCR beta sequences were associated with specific HLA alleles at a false discovery rate of 0.05. When HLA alleles, especially DR and DQ, strongly co-occurred, attributing TCR associations to individual alleles was difficult. Presence/absence analyses assumed roughly uniform sequencing depth across donors, an assumption that may not hold. Because the 87-base-pair reads could not distinguish some IMGT-functional V segments, including TRBV6-2 and TRBV6-3, those segments were excluded. The study gave a list of under 200 TCR beta chains associated with cytomegalovirus. A further reported finding was that TCR beta sequences accurately predicted the HLA-A and HLA-B alleles for most subjects in the first cohort. A later analysis found that TCR association rates varied across HLA loci, with DRB1 alleles showing the most associated TCRs and HLA-C alleles the fewest. A cluster of highly shared sequence variants was judged likely to represent a technical artifact of the sequencing pipeline. Across donors, most TCR sequences were observed very rarely, whereas some public TCRs were present in many individuals. Because HLA typing was unavailable for some donors at each locus, only the typed subset was used in association tests. This cohort had only TCR beta chains sequenced, and the lack of alpha or paired-chain data limited which features could be detected. A few of the identified cytomegalovirus-associated TCR beta chains were confirmed in vitro to be specific for cytomegalovirus antigens. CMV serostatus was the only immune exposure information available for the cohort.

In total, 630 or so healthy bone marrow donors made up the cohort. At the time of sampling, every cohort member was nominally healthy, though immune exposures that went unrecorded were likely present. The donor tested CMV seronegative, placing the donor among the 350 to 400 seronegative members of the cohort. A peripheral blood sample was provided by each donor, and peripheral blood mononuclear cells were used for TCR beta sequencing. Genomic DNA was extracted from the blood cell samples with the Qiagen DNeasy Blood Extraction Kit. Sequenced material: PBMCs. The TCR originated in a man aged 35-49 years in good health and CMV-seronegative. The chain links TRBV5-4 with TRBJ2-1; TRBD2 fits 7 bases in the junction. The sequenced DNA: TGTGCCAGCAGCTTGGCGGGAGGCCGAAATGAGCAGTTCTTC. This codes for CASSLAGGRNEQFF.